In this sample, the clone carrying this T cell receptor (beta chain) turned up once. This specimen belongs to a study of Ad26.COV2.S vaccination and SARS-CoV-2 variants. V was clipped by 8 bases and J by 0 bases, with 11 bases between them. CDR1 is MNHNY, CDR2 SVGAGI, per germline (reference sequence). This CDR3 has 14 amino acids. Repertoires were generated with immunoSEQ multiplex PCR, while TCRdb's copy carries only in-frame clones and drops some. Seen here are 350,000 to 450,000 clones, around nine tenths observed once, and the top ten hold around 3.7%. Treatment denoted: around 19 received Ad26.COV2.S at low or high dose, single or two shots; roughly five received placebo; per-sample allocation not given. Each sample was drawn 63 days after the first injection (of vaccine or placebo).

This chain links TRBV6-6 with TRBJ1-5; D unresolved. The source is a person between 18 and 65 years old who received the Ad26.COV2.S COVID-19 vaccine or a placebo. This specimen was peripheral blood, taken in a trial of Ad26.COV2.S vaccine versus placebo. This CDR3 reads CASDMGYSNQPQHF. CDR3 bases: TGTGCCAGCGACATGGGGTATAGCAATCAGCCCCAGCATTTT.